The 10 T cell receptor beta chains given below trace back to one sample, sequenced in a study of tumor-infiltrating lymphocytes in primary liver carcinoma. Germline DNA was extracted too, while blood RNA derived from unsorted whole blood. Reverse transcription of roughly 480 ng total RNA with a constant-region primer produced TCR beta cDNA. Three-round nested multiplex PCR performed with slightly modified ARM-PCR produced the TCR beta libraries. The first two PCR rounds used TRBV1-TRBV30 primers with a Cbeta primer, roughly 10 cycles each. TCRdb called the multiplex PCR reads again in MiXCR, with one record for every CDR3 protein. The sample has 300,000 to 400,000 distinct CDR3 sequences, approximately 65% seen once; the top ten hold roughly 6%. Sequences were obtained from peripheral blood. The origin of the receptors is a man in his forties or fifties with primary liver carcinoma and hepatitis B virus infection.

This chain joins TRBV28 and TRBJ2-6; 9 bases line up with TRBD1. The CDR3 consists of 17 residues. V gave up 6 bases and J gave up 2 bases; unmatched junction bases: 8. Per germline, CDR1 MDHEN and CDR2 SYDVKM. The CDR3 nucleotides are TGTGCCAGCAGCGAGGGACAGGGAAATCCTGGGGCCAACGTCCTGACTTTC. The encoded protein is CASSEGQGNPGANVLTF.

About this clonotype: This may stem from a read error, because a much larger clone lies one nucleotide away. The rearrangement joins TRBV5-4 to TRBJ2-3; D is tentatively TRBD1 or TRBD2 (5 bases each). Trimming shortened V by 8 bases and J by 5 bases, and 15 bases separated the two germline ends. CDR3 size: 13 residues. Germline V gene lookup returns CDR1 SGHNT and CDR2 YYREEE (reference sequence). CDR3 sequence: CARRGPEGDTQYF. The CDR3 nucleotides read TGTGCCAGGAGGGGACCAGAGGGAGATACGCAGTATTTT.

Comment on this clonotype: The junction shows a germline mismatch at one end, possibly a read error. The chain joins TRBV11-2 to TRBJ2-7, with 10 bases lining up with TRBD2. The CDR3 contains 15 residues. Germline V gene lookup returns CDR1 SGHAT and CDR2 FQNNGV. The CDR3 protein is CASRLSGRALYEQNF. In DNA form, the CDR3 reads TGTGCCAGCAGACTCAGCGGGAGGGCCTTATACGAGCAGAACTTC. The whole variable domain, filled in from reference TRBV11-2 and TRBJ2-7, reads EAGVAQSPRYKIIEKRQSVAFWCNPISGHATLYWYQQILGQGPKLLIQFQNNGVVDDSQLPKDRFSAERLKGVDSTLKIQPAKLEDSAVYLCASRLSGRALYEQNFGPGTRLTVT.

The rearrangement uses TRBV4-2 and TRBJ2-7; TRBD2 agrees at 12 bases. J was trimmed by 7 bases and V by 4 bases; bases with no gene match: 14. Germline CDR1 is LGHNA and CDR2 is YNFKEQ. This CDR3 comprises 17 residues. The CDR3 spells CASSPRRTSGKVREQYF. CDR3 DNA: TGTGCCAGCAGCCCCCGCCGGACTAGCGGGAAAGTGAGGGAGCAGTACTTC.

About this clonotype: Given a much more abundant clone one base away, this may be a read error. This rearrangement joins TRBV6-1 to TRBJ2-3; D gene uncertain. In germline, CDR1 is MNHNS, CDR2 SASEGT. The CDR3 covers 17 residues. The CDR3 is CAGSESHPGQYTDTQYF. The CDR3 DNA reads as TGTGCCGGCAGTGAAAGTCATCCGGGCCAGTACACAGATACGCAGTATTTT.

The chain links TRBV6-1 to TRBJ2-7; 7 nucleotides agree with TRBD1. There are 16 residues in the CDR3. Germline-derived CDR1 and CDR2 are MNHNS and SASEGT. As DNA, the CDR3 is TGTGTCACATCACCTCGACAGGGTGCGAGCTCCTACGAGCAGTACTTC. It is translated as CVTSPRQGASSYEQYF.

Details on this clonotype: It may be a read error: a sequence one base away is much more abundant. This sequence joins TRBV12-3 or TRBV12-4 and TRBJ2-5; 11 positions agree with TRBD2. The V gene end was trimmed by 7 bases and the J gene end by 1 base; junction bases not matched to a gene: 8. The CDR3 totals 16 residues. CDR3 protein: CASNRRTSGLQETQYF. The CDR3 DNA reads as TGTGCCAGCAATCGACGGACTAGCGGGCTCCAAGAGACCCAGTACTTC.

In the case of this clonotype: At one end the junction does not follow the germline gene, possibly because of a read error. The chain uses TRBV4-1 and TRBJ2-2; D possibly corresponds to TRBD2 (6 bases). The CDR3 is 17 residues long. Germline lookup yields CDR1 MGHRA and CDR2 YSYEKL. CDR3 DNA: TGCGACAGCAGCCAAGATTGGGAGGAAGTGAACACCGGGGAGCTGTTTTTT. Its protein is CDSSQDWEEVNTGELFF.

This clonotype was recorded a few times. The chain links TRBV30 to TRBJ2-2; tentative D call: TRBD2 (6 bases). V was cut by 3 bases and J by 7 bases, with 15 bases left in between. CDR1 and CDR2 from the germline V gene are GTSNPN and SVGIG (reference sequence). CDR3 length: 14 amino acids. The CDR3 DNA reads as TGTGCCTGGAGGGGCCGGGGAGCGGGCGGGGAGCTGTTTTTT. It specifies CAWRGRGAGGELFF.

The V gene is TRBV11-2, the J gene TRBJ2-7; perhaps TRBD2 as D (6 bases). The CDR3 has 14 residues. Germline V lookup: CDR1 SGHAT, CDR2 FQNNGV. Trimming removed 6 bases from V and 6 bases from J, with 18 bases in between. The CDR3, as DNA: TGTGCCAGCAGAGCACTAGCAGGAGGGATCGAGCAGTACTTC. Its protein product is CASRALAGGIEQYF.